The next 5 T cell receptor beta chains were all read from a single sample in a study of OX40 agonist ivuxolimab in advanced cancers. Data came from immunoSEQ multiplex PCR; TCRdb stores just in-frame clones and leaves some out. In the table there are roughly 76,000 clones, 65% to 90% of which are singletons. The input for sequencing was CD4+ or CD8+ T cells sorted from blood, taken in a trial of the OX40 agonist ivuxolimab. The receptors here all came from an adult with an advanced solid tumor such as melanoma, head and neck, liver or kidney cancer.

The V gene is TRBV6-5, the J gene TRBJ2-3, with a possible D match to TRBD2 (6 bases). V gave up 4 bases and J gave up 6 bases, with 8 bases separating them. Germline CDR1 and CDR2: MNHEY and SVGAGI. The CDR3 runs 12 residues. The CDR3 sequence is CASSSAGDTQYF. CDR3 DNA: TGTGCCAGCAGTTCCGCGGGGGATACGCAGTATTTT.

This chain links TRBV21-1 with TRBJ1-5; TRBD1 is the table's D call and was not checked against the DNA. TRBV21-1 is labeled a pseudogene. This CDR3 has 16 residues. CDR3 region: CASSFQGLYSNQPQHF. The CDR3 coding sequence is TGTGCCAGCAGCTTTCAGGGCCTTTATAGCAATCAGCCCCAGCATTTT.

This clone was seen only a few times. The V gene is TRBV18, the J gene TRBJ1-1, with D perhaps TRBD1 (6 bases). CDR1 is KGHSH, CDR2 LQKENI, per germline. The CDR3 covers 16 residues. The V and J ends lost 5 bases and 2 bases respectively, with 18 bases between them. The CDR3 sequence: CASSVGGTIGNTEAFF. The DNA of the CDR3 is TGTGCCAGCTCAGTGGGTGGGACAATAGGAAACACTGAAGCTTTCTTT.

The V gene is TRBV7-9, the J gene TRBJ2-5; 8 bases map to TRBD2. The CDR3 is made up of 14 amino acids. V lost 4 bases, J lost 5 bases, and 6 bases stayed unmatched. Germline V gene sequence: CDR1 SEHNR, CDR2 FQNEAQ (reference sequence). The CDR3 region has the DNA TGTGCCAGCAGCTCACCGACTAGCGCGGAGACCCAGTACTTC. This codes for CASSSPTSAETQYF.

This chain links TRBV7-9 with TRBJ1-4; 10 bases are shared with TRBD1. The CDR3 runs to 16 residues. Germline V gene sequence: CDR1 SEHNR, CDR2 FQNEAQ (reference sequence). V lost 5 bases and J lost 8; bases outside the gene matches: 11. CDR3 coding DNA: TGTGCCAGCAGCCCGAGAAGGACAGGGGGAAACGAAAAACTGTTTTTT. Translation gives CASSPRRTGGNEKLFF.